These 24 T cell receptor beta chains were all obtained from the same sample, sequenced in a study of cytomegalovirus exposure and HLA in healthy donors. The PCR was carried out with 60 Vbeta primers and 13 Jbeta primers. Produced via immunoSEQ multiplex PCR; TCRdb's table is partial and in-frame only. This table holds 150,000 to 170,000 clones, 79% found once. The specimen was PBMCs. These receptors all stem from a man aged 25-40 years in good health and CMV-seropositive.

This clone was observed a single time. Other DNA sequences in this specimen translate into the identical CDR3. The genes are TRBV27 and TRBJ1-2; TRBD1 matches 7 bases. CDR1 and CDR2 (germline): MNHEY, SMNVEV (reference sequence). V lost 2 bases to trimming and J lost 4 bases; unmatched junction nucleotides: 1. The CDR3 totals 13 residues. CDR3 bases: TGTGCCAGCAGTTTAAGACAGGGCTATGGCTACACCTTC. This translates into CASSLRQGYGYTF.

The chain combines TRBV27 with TRBJ1-6; perhaps TRBD1 as D (6 bases). This CDR3 has 14 residues. Germline V lookup: CDR1 MNHEY, CDR2 SMNVEV (reference sequence). Trimming pared 3 bases from V and 7 bases from J, leaving 10 bases between. For the CDR3, the DNA is TGTGCCAGCAGTTTTGGGGGCCCCAATTCACCCCTCCACTTT. Its protein product is CASSFGGPNSPLHF.

The chain couples TRBV5-1 to TRBJ1-2; no definite D call. CDR3 length equals 14 residues. Trimming stripped 0 bases from V and 5 bases from J, with 11 bases between. Germline V lookup: CDR1 SGHRS, CDR2 YFSETQ. The CDR3 DNA reads as TGCGCCAGCAGCTTGGAGATGGGAGGGTATGGCTACACCTTC. Its translation: CASSLEMGGYGYTF.

The gene calls are TRBV7-9 and TRBJ1-5, with a tentative D call TRBD1 (6 bases). The V and J ends lost 1 base and 3 bases respectively, with 16 bases between them. CDR3 length: 17 residues. CDR1 is SEHNR, CDR2 FQNEAQ, per germline (reference sequence). DNA of the CDR3: TGTGCCAGCAGCTTAGGGGGACCGGGACACCTCAATCAGCCCCAGCATTTT. Protein sequence: CASSLGGPGHLNQPQHF.

The chain combines TRBV28 with TRBJ1-2; a possible D gene is TRBD1 (5 bases). The CDR3 extends over 17 amino acids. Germline assignment: CDR1 MDHEN and CDR2 SYDVKM. V lost 4 bases, J lost 4 bases, and 22 bases lay in between. Here the CDR3 reads CASSSTRRRALAYGYTF. The CDR3 DNA reads TGTGCCAGCAGTTCAACCCGGCGCAGGGCATTGGCCTATGGCTACACCTTC.

This sequence joins TRBV28 and TRBJ2-7, with 7 bases matching TRBD1. The junction had 8 bases not matched to a gene; V was cut back by 5 bases and J by 1 base. Per the germline V gene, CDR1 is MDHEN and CDR2 is SYDVKM. This CDR3 spans 15 amino acids. The CDR3 protein is CASSTAGTDSYEQYF. DNA for the CDR3: TGTGCCAGCAGTACCGCCGGGACAGATTCCTACGAGCAGTACTTC.

V and J are TRBV5-6 and TRBJ2-7; 7 positions agree with TRBD2. The CDR3 contains 13 residues. Germline trimming cut 2 bases from V and 7 bases from J; bases unmatched to any gene: 6. The germline V gene encodes CDR1 SGHDT and CDR2 YYEEEE. The CDR3: CASSFDQRGEQYF. The CDR3, as DNA: TGTGCCAGCAGCTTCGACCAGCGGGGAGAGCAGTACTTC.

V gene TRBV7-2 combines with J gene TRBJ2-5; 7 nucleotides agree with TRBD2. Germline V gene sequence: CDR1 SGHTA, CDR2 FQGNSA. The V and J ends lost 4 bases and 3 bases, in that order; junction bases with no gene match: 8. The CDR3 is made up of 15 amino acids. The CDR3, as DNA: TGTGCCAGCAGCTCCAGAGCGGGGAATAAAGAGACCCAGTACTTC. Encoded protein: CASSSRAGNKETQYF.

The chain uses TRBV7-8 and TRBJ1-2; 8 nucleotides align to TRBD1. The CDR3 length is 17 residues. Germline-derived CDR1 and CDR2 are SGHVS and FQNEAQ. V shed 0 bases, J shed 2 bases, and the junction held 8 bases outside the gene matches. The CDR3 protein is CASSLAGTGPRNYGYTF. In DNA, the CDR3 is TGTGCCAGCAGCTTAGCTGGGACAGGACCTAGGAACTATGGCTACACCTTC. Filled out from reference TRBV7-8 and TRBJ1-2, the complete variable domain reads GAGVSQSPRYKVAKRGQDVALRCDPISGHVSLFWYQQALGQGPEFLTYFQNEAQLDKSGLPSDRFFAERPEGSVSTLKIQRTQQEDSAVYLCASSLAGTGPRNYGYTFGSGTRLTVV.

The rearrangement joins TRBV5-1 to TRBJ2-7; the match to TRBD2 covers 10 bases. CDR3 length: 13 amino acids. Germline values: CDR1 SGHRS, CDR2 YFSETQ. V trimming: 4 bases; J trimming: 6 bases; junction bases outside the gene matches: 4. The CDR3, as DNA: TGCGCCAGCAGCACCGGGACTAGCGTCGAGCAGTACTTC. Translation: CASSTGTSVEQYF.

The genes are TRBV30 and TRBJ2-1; tentative D call: TRBD2 (5 bases). The V gene lost 1 base and the J gene lost 0 bases, with 16 bases spanning the gap. This CDR3 comprises 17 residues. The germline gives CDR1 GTSNPN, CDR2 SVGIG (reference sequence). The CDR3 sequence is CAWSGGSTGRSYNEQFF. The CDR3 bases are TGTGCCTGGAGTGGAGGGAGTACTGGTCGCTCCTACAATGAGCAGTTCTTC.

The chain joins TRBV5-1 to TRBJ1-2; 7 nucleotides align to TRBD1. The ends lost 0 bases at V and 8 bases at J; junction bases unmatched: 7. This CDR3 is 14 amino acids long. CDR1 and CDR2 from the germline V gene are SGHRS and YFSETQ. CDR3: CASSLVGGERGYTF. The CDR3 bases are TGCGCCAGCAGCTTGGTAGGGGGCGAGAGGGGCTACACCTTC.

DNA of the CDR3: TGTGCCAGCAGTTACTCGGTCGCGGCCTCCTACAATGAGCAGTTCTTC. Its protein product is CASSYSVAASYNEQFF. The rearrangement links TRBV6-5 to TRBJ2-1, with D unresolved. The CDR3 has 16 residues. V was trimmed by 0 bases and J by 0 bases, leaving 9 bases between them. Germline CDR1 MNHEY, CDR2 SVGAGI.

The chain employs TRBV9 and TRBJ1-4; a possible D gene is TRBD1 (6 bases). CDR3 size: 16 residues. V dropped 3 bases and J dropped 7 bases, with 19 bases sitting between them. The V gene's germline CDR1 is SGDLS and CDR2 YYNGEE. The chain's CDR3 is CASSGGPGGWGEKLFF. CDR3 coding DNA: TGTGCCAGCAGCGGGGGGCCAGGCGGTTGGGGTGAAAAACTGTTTTTT.

About this clone itself: At one boundary the junction diverges from the germline segment, which might be a read error. The chain is built from TRBV7-9 and TRBJ2-2; no clear D gene. Germline CDR1 is SEHNR and CDR2 is FQNEAQ (reference sequence). The CDR3 totals 14 residues. This CDR3 is CSSSFDTITGELFF. Written as DNA, the CDR3 is TGTTCCAGCAGCTTCGACACGATCACCGGGGAGCTGTTTTTT.

The rearrangement joins TRBV7-3 to TRBJ1-5; TRBD1 might be the D (5 bases). The CDR3 sequence is 15 residues long. The V gene lost 6 bases and the J gene lost 5 bases, with 17 bases spanning the gap. CDR1 is SGHTA and CDR2 is FQGTGA in the germline V gene. CDR3 bases: TGTGCCAGCAGTGCTGTGGGGGGTACGCATCAGCCCCAGCATTTT. This encodes CASSAVGGTHQPQHF.

The chain is built from TRBV18 and TRBJ1-1; no definite D call. Between the trimmed V and J ends, which lost 0 bases and 5 bases, there was a span of 10 bases. The V gene's germline CDR1 is KGHSH and CDR2 LQKENI. The CDR3 is 14 amino acids. In DNA, the CDR3 is TGTGCCAGCTCACCACCGGCAGGAGGAACTGAAGCTTTCTTT. Protein product: CASSPPAGGTEAFF.

This rearrangement joins TRBV14 to TRBJ2-3, with TRBD2 matching over 7 bases. The CDR3 sequence is 20 residues long. Germline CDR1 and CDR2: SGHDN and FVKESK. The J segment lost 2 bases and the V segment lost 0 bases, leaving 17 bases of the junction unmatched. The CDR3 bases are TGTGCCAGCAGCCAAGATTCGGGAGGTATAAGACGGCGACCCACAGATACGCAGTATTTT. This encodes CASSQDSGGIRRRPTDTQYF.

V and J are TRBV6-6 and TRBJ2-1, with 8 bases aligning to TRBD1. J lost 7 bases, V lost 6 bases, and 8 bases had no gene match. Germline V lookup: CDR1 MNHNY, CDR2 SVGAGI (reference sequence). CDR3 length: 14 amino acids. The CDR3 coding sequence is TGTGCCAGCAGGATGGCAGGGGGCAAAAATGAGCAGTTCTTC. This encodes CASRMAGGKNEQFF.

The V call is TRBV5-6, the J call TRBJ2-5; tentatively, D is TRBD2 (6 bases). From germline, CDR1 is SGHDT and CDR2 YYEEEE. The CDR3 covers 13 residues. Trimming pared 6 bases from V and 1 base from J, leaving 10 bases between. CDR3 DNA sequence: TGTGCCAGCACCGAGGGACTCCAAGAGACCCAGTACTTC. It codes for CASTEGLQETQYF.

This chain joins TRBV4-3 and TRBJ2-7; 12 bases are a match to TRBD1. Trimming at V came to 4 bases and at J to 6 bases, leaving 4 bases not matched to a gene. The CDR3 is 14 residues long. Germline V gene lookup returns CDR1 LGHNA and CDR2 YSLEER. CDR3 nucleotides: TGCGCCAGCAGCCCTGGGACAGGGGGCGCCGAGCAGTACTTC. Residues: CASSPGTGGAEQYF.

V usage is TRBV28 and J usage is TRBJ1-2; 9 bases match TRBD1. J gave up 1 base and V 4 bases, and 1 base lay outside the gene matches. The V gene's germline CDR1 is MDHEN and CDR2 SYDVKM. The CDR3 covers 14 residues. The CDR3 region has the DNA TGTGCCAGCAGTTCGGGACAGGGTAACTATGGCTACACCTTC. Its translation: CASSSGQGNYGYTF.

This chain links TRBV4-1 with TRBJ2-5; possible D gene TRBD1, 6 bases. V was clipped by 0 bases and J by 5 bases, with 16 bases between them. Germline values: CDR1 MGHRA, CDR2 YSYEKL. This CDR3 is built from 16 residues. In DNA, the CDR3 is TGCGCCAGCAGCCAAGATTTTGTGGGGGCCGGGGAGACCCAGTACTTC. It translates to CASSQDFVGAGETQYF.

This chain links TRBV28 with TRBJ2-3; unclear D gene. Deletions cut 5 bases from V and 3 bases from J, with 9 bases between. This CDR3 has 13 amino acids. From germline, CDR1 is MDHEN and CDR2 SYDVKM. The CDR3 DNA reads TGTGCCAGCAGTGCGCCCGCGACAGATACGCAGTATTTT. Translation gives CASSAPATDTQYF.